The 27 T cell receptor beta chains reported below all come from one sample, sequenced in a study of CD8 T cells in ankylosing spondylitis (dated by TCRdb to 2017 to 2019). To prepare the library, 5' RACE was applied. The data were produced on an Illumina HiSeq 2500. Clones were called with MiXCR by TCRdb after fastp trimmed the public reads at Q25, and only in-frame beta chains were retained. CDR3 protein sequences are deduplicated, and each keeps its most common genes and DNA. The sample table contains 150,000 to 200,000 distinct CDR3 sequences; only one count was recorded for around a third of them. 6% of the sample belongs to the ten largest clones. Sequencing was carried out using synovial fluid, either unsorted or a sorted T cell fraction (not recorded which). The receptors derive from a male donor with ankylosing spondylitis.

The chain is built from TRBV10-2 and TRBJ2-1, with TRBD1 as a possible D gene (5 bases). The CDR3 is 15 residues long. Germline V CDR1 and CDR2: WSHSY, SAAADI. V lost 3 bases, J lost 1 base, and 10 bases lay in between. The CDR3 coding sequence is TGCGCCAGCAGTGATGGGGCATCTTCCTACAATGAGCAGTTCTTC. This encodes CASSDGASSYNEQFF.

There are many counts of this clonotype. This chain uses TRBV11-2 with TRBJ2-1, with D possibly matching TRBD2 (6 bases). CDR1 and CDR2 from the germline V gene are SGHAT and FQNNGV. Trimming stripped 1 base from V and 9 bases from J, with 10 bases between. CDR3 length: 13 residues. For the CDR3, the DNA is TGTGCCAGCAGCTTAGGGAGGGTCTTTGAGCAGTTCTTC. It codes for CASSLGRVFEQFF.

The chain joins TRBV7-2 to TRBJ2-1, with a possible D match to TRBD1 (6 bases). The CDR3 loop spans 15 amino acids. Germline values: CDR1 SGHTA, CDR2 FQGNSA. V was trimmed by 2 bases and J by 5 bases, leaving 13 bases between them. The DNA of the CDR3 is TGTGCCAGCAGCTTAATGGACAGAAGCAACAATGAGCAGTTCTTC. Amino acid sequence: CASSLMDRSNNEQFF.

The chain couples TRBV5-1 to TRBJ2-2; D perhaps matches TRBD2 (6 bases). Between the trimmed V and J ends, which lost 4 bases and 5 bases, there was a span of 15 bases. Germline V gene lookup returns CDR1 SGHRS and CDR2 YFSETQ. This CDR3 has 15 residues. CDR3 coding DNA: TGCGCCAGCAGCCCAGAGGCGGGGCCAACCGGGGAGCTGTTTTTT. Translated: CASSPEAGPTGELFF.

The gene calls are TRBV29-1 and TRBJ2-5, with TRBD1 matching 7 bases. Germline loops: CDR1 SQVTM, CDR2 ANQGSEA. V shed 5 bases and J 7 bases; nucleotides not matched to a gene: 13. The CDR3 runs 14 residues. The CDR3 region has the DNA TGCAGCGTTCGTGCTGGACAGCCAGGGGGGACCCAGTACTTC. It specifies CSVRAGQPGGTQYF.

This clonotype has ten or more counts. The chain combines TRBV15 with TRBJ1-2; TRBD1 agrees at 8 bases. Germline V CDR1 and CDR2: LNHNV, YYDKDF (reference sequence). The J segment lost 7 bases and the V segment lost 1 base, leaving 2 bases of the junction unmatched. The CDR3 has 13 amino acids. The CDR3: CATSRVGQGGYTF. In DNA, the CDR3 is TGTGCCACCAGCAGAGTCGGACAGGGTGGCTACACCTTC.

This clonotype has just a few counts. The V call is TRBV12-3 or TRBV12-4, the J call TRBJ2-1; 7 bases are shared with TRBD1. This CDR3 comprises 15 residues. Trimming cost V 2 bases and J 4 bases; bases outside gene matches: 5. CDR3 nucleotides: TGTGCCAGCAGTTTAAGAACAGGGGAGTACAATGAGCAGTTCTTC. It codes for CASSLRTGEYNEQFF.

The rearrangement links TRBV2 to TRBJ1-1; no definite D call. The CDR3 contains 14 residues. The germline CDR1 and CDR2 sequences are SNHLY and FYNNEI. Trimming shortened V by 4 bases and J by 11 bases, and 20 bases separated the two germline ends. CDR3 coding DNA: TGTGCCAGCAGTGTAATGGAGGGTCAGGTGGGCGCTTTCTTT. Amino acid sequence: CASSVMEGQVGAFF.

The chain is built from TRBV7-2 and TRBJ1-2; TRBD1 agrees at 9 bases. The V and J ends lost 5 bases and 2 bases, in that order; junction bases with no gene match: 6. CDR1 is SGHTA and CDR2 is FQGNSA in the germline V gene. CDR3 length: 15 residues. As DNA, the CDR3 is TGTGCCAGCAGCGGTGGGACAGGGACCAACTATGGCTACACCTTC. As protein: CASSGGTGTNYGYTF. Variable domain in full (rest from reference TRBV7-2 and TRBJ1-2): GAGVSQSPSNKVTEKGKDVELRCDPISGHTALYWYRQSLGQGLEFLIYFQGNSAPDKSGLPSDRFSAERTGGSVSTLTIQRTQQEDSAVYLCASSGGTGTNYGYTFGSGTRLTVV.

This clonotype was recorded a few times. The V gene is TRBV5-1, the J gene TRBJ1-1; 8 bases match TRBD1. The CDR3 is made up of 14 amino acids. Germline values: CDR1 SGHRS, CDR2 YFSETQ. V was pared by 0 bases and J by 5 bases, with 3 bases of the junction left unmatched. CDR3 in amino acids: CASSLDGQGTEAFF. In DNA form, the CDR3 reads TGCGCCAGCAGCTTGGACGGACAGGGAACTGAAGCTTTCTTT. The full variable domain, in which reference TRBV5-1 and TRBJ1-1 provide the parts outside the CDR3, is KAGVTQTPRYLIKTRGQQVTLSCSPISGHRSVSWYQQTPGQGLQFLFEYFSETQRNKGNFPGRFSGRQFSNSRSEMNVSTLELGDSALYLCASSLDGQGTEAFFGQGTRLTVV.

This clonotype was recorded a few times. The rearrangement uses TRBV12-3 or TRBV12-4 and TRBJ2-2; 8 nucleotides match TRBD1. With 6 bases clipped from V and 1 base from J, the junction kept 4 bases outside the gene matches. CDR3 length: 15 amino acids. The CDR3 sequence: CASRAGTGNTGELFF. The CDR3 DNA reads TGTGCCAGCAGGGCCGGGACAGGGAACACCGGGGAGCTGTTTTTT.

This clonotype has at least ten counts. This chain uses TRBV5-1 with TRBJ1-1, with D tentatively TRBD1 (6 bases). V lost 0 bases and J 4 bases, leaving 13 bases between the germline ends. There are 15 residues in the CDR3. The V gene's germline CDR1 is SGHRS and CDR2 YFSETQ. CDR3 bases: TGCGCCAGCAGCTTGGGTCGGGGGGCTAGCACTGAAGCTTTCTTT. It codes for CASSLGRGASTEAFF.

J is TRBJ2-2 and V is TRBV2, with 9 bases matching TRBD2. This CDR3 region has 15 residues. Trimming cost V 6 bases and J 3 bases; bases outside gene matches: 5. Germline CDR1 reads SNHLY; CDR2 reads FYNNEI. CDR3 bases: TGTGCCAGCAGAGTTAGCGGGGGAGACACCGGGGAGCTGTTTTTT. Translating it yields CASRVSGGDTGELFF.

The CDR3 region has the DNA TGCAGCGGGAGACAGGGGTTGAACACTGAAGCTTTCTTT. Translated: CSGRQGLNTEAFF. The rearrangement joins TRBV29-1 to TRBJ1-1; 8 nucleotides agree with TRBD1. The CDR3 contains 13 residues. J lost 0 bases, V lost 7 bases, and 4 bases had no gene match. From germline, CDR1 is SQVTM and CDR2 ANQGSEA.

The chain joins TRBV11-3 to TRBJ1-1; TRBD1 aligns across 8 bases. CDR3 length: 17 amino acids. Trimming took 4 bases from V and 5 from J; bases not matched to a gene: 15. Germline CDR1 SGHNT, CDR2 YENEEA. As DNA, the CDR3 is TGTGCCAGCAGCTCCCGGGGCAGGGGGCCCTTGGGTACTGAAGCTTTCTTT. Protein product: CASSSRGRGPLGTEAFF.

This chain connects TRBV4-1 to TRBJ2-5; TRBD1 matches at 8 bases. CDR1 MGHRA and CDR2 YSYEKL come from the germline V gene. Trimming at V came to 0 bases and at J to 0 bases, leaving 12 bases not matched to a gene. This CDR3 spans 19 amino acids. The CDR3 bases are TGCGCCAGCAGCCAAGAATACCTTGGCAGGGGGCTTCACCAAGAGACCCAGTACTTC. Protein: CASSQEYLGRGLHQETQYF.

This clonotype was detected only a few times. The CDR3 protein is CSAWTDSRPDTQYF. The CDR3 DNA sequence: TGCAGTGCTTGGACAGACTCCCGGCCAGATACGCAGTATTTT. The V call is TRBV20-1, the J call TRBJ2-3; the D gene is possibly TRBD1 (6 bases). Germline values: CDR1 DFQATT, CDR2 SNEGSKA (reference sequence). The CDR3 covers 14 residues. The ends were cut back, 5 bases at V and 4 bases at J, with 16 bases in the middle.

This chain links TRBV7-2 with TRBJ1-3; D not resolved. The germline V gene encodes CDR1 SGHTA and CDR2 FQGNSA. V was shortened by 7 bases and J by 4 bases, with 17 bases between the two germline ends. The CDR3 runs to 15 residues. For the CDR3, the DNA is TGTGCCAGCACCATGGCGGAGGGTAGGGGAAACACCATATATTTT. Encoded protein: CASTMAEGRGNTIYF.

CDR3 sequence reads: CASSRSVGTGNSPLHF. The CDR3 coding sequence is TGTGCCAGCAGCCGGTCGGTAGGGACAGGGAATTCACCCCTCCACTTT. The rearrangement joins TRBV16 to TRBJ1-6; 9 nucleotides agree with TRBD1. J was trimmed by 7 bases and V by 4 bases; bases with no gene match: 8. CDR1 and CDR2 (germline): KGHSY, FQNENV. CDR3 length: 16 amino acids.

This clonotype was found many times. The chain uses TRBV5-6 and TRBJ2-7; 7 bases map to TRBD1. This CDR3 is built from 18 residues. Germline CDR1 reads SGHDT; CDR2 reads YYEEEE. V was clipped by 2 bases and J by 1 base; unmatched bases: 15. The CDR3 reads CASSFKFGETGSSYEQYF. The CDR3 DNA follows: TGTGCCAGCAGCTTTAAGTTTGGTGAGACAGGGTCTTCCTACGAGCAGTACTTC. The variable domain in full, with the rest retrieved from reference TRBV5-6 and TRBJ2-7, is DAGVTQSPTHLIKTRGQQVTLRCSPKSGHDTVSWYQQALGQGPQFIFQYYEEEERQRGNFPDRFSGHQFPNYSSELNVNALLLGDSALYLCASSFKFGETGSSYEQYFGPGTRLTVT.

This clonotype has at least ten counts. J is TRBJ1-1 and V is TRBV20-1; 8 bases align to TRBD1. This CDR3 comprises 14 residues. Losses at the gene ends were 4 bases for V and 0 bases for J; bases not matched to a gene: 4. The V gene's germline CDR1 is DFQATT and CDR2 SNEGSKA (reference sequence). The CDR3 region is CSAIGQGMNTEAFF. CDR3 in DNA: TGCAGTGCTATCGGACAGGGAATGAACACTGAAGCTTTCTTT.

This rearrangement joins TRBV4-3 to TRBJ2-1; D is unclear. V lost 0 bases to trimming and J lost 0 bases, with 9 bases between them. The CDR3 sequence is 16 residues long. The germline CDR1 and CDR2 sequences are LGHNA and YSLEER. CDR3 amino acids: CASSQDWAVSYNEQFF. The CDR3 nucleotides read TGCGCCAGCAGCCAAGACTGGGCGGTCTCCTACAATGAGCAGTTCTTC.

This clonotype was seen only a few times. The chain recombines TRBV6-1 with TRBJ1-2; D is uncertain. Trimming removed 7 bases at V and 6 bases at J, with 27 bases between. Germline CDR1 reads MNHNS; CDR2 reads SASEGT. CDR3 length equals 17 residues. CDR3 bases: TGTGCCAGCACCGAGAGGGCGGCAGCCAATGTCGGTCATGGCTACACCTTC. Translation: CASTERAAANVGHGYTF.

There are many counts of this clonotype. The CDR3 region has the DNA TGTGCCAGCAGCTCAAATAACATTCAGTACTTC. Protein sequence: CASSSNNIQYF. This chain uses TRBV7-2 with TRBJ2-4; D gene uncertain. CDR3 length: 11 amino acids. CDR1 and CDR2 (germline): SGHTA, FQGNSA. Trimming left V 4 bases short and J 7 bases short, with 5 bases between.

This chain connects TRBV5-6 to TRBJ1-4; no definite D call. The V and J ends lost 0 bases and 4 bases respectively, with 7 bases between them. The germline V gene has CDR1 SGHDT and CDR2 YYEEEE. CDR3 length: 14 residues. Written as DNA, the CDR3 is TGTGCCAGCAGCTTGGGATGGGATAATGAAAAACTGTTTTTT. It yields the protein CASSLGWDNEKLFF.

The V and J genes are TRBV7-3 and TRBJ2-1; TRBD2 aligns across 9 bases. J gave up 4 bases and V 6 bases, and 13 bases lay outside the gene matches. CDR1 is SGHTA, CDR2 FQGTGA, per germline. This CDR3 has 17 amino acids. For the CDR3, the DNA is TGTGCCAGCAGTCCACTAGCGGGCGAAACTCAATACAATGAGCAGTTCTTC. This encodes CASSPLAGETQYNEQFF.

This clonotype was counted at least ten times. V and J are TRBV3-1 and TRBJ1-1, with a weak D call TRBD1 (6 bases). The CDR3 runs 15 residues. V was pared by 1 base and J by 5 bases, with 14 bases between. Looked up from germline, CDR1 is LGHDT and CDR2 is YNNKEL (reference sequence). The CDR3 region is CASSQVGGRGTEAFF. CDR3 in DNA: TGTGCCAGCAGCCAAGTTGGGGGGCGCGGGACTGAAGCTTTCTTT.